The rows below give T cell receptor beta chains drawn from one sample of a study of spatial heterogeneity in lung cancer. From the 5' RACE reads, TCRdb called clonotypes with MiXCR, one entry per CDR3 protein. The table lists approximately 52,000 distinct CDR3 sequences, less than 9% of them singletons. Source: PBMCs, taken at surgery. These receptors were obtained from a female donor with early-stage non-small cell lung cancer. Each CDR3 is given with its conserved first and last residue. A D gene is named only where the DNA matches it firmly.

>-|TRBV7-2|TRBJ2-3
CASSLAGQQQYF
>-|TRBV9|TRBJ2-2
CASSVGGSTGELFF
>TRBD1|TRBV6-5|TRBJ1-2
CASSYGSGGAGGYTF
>TRBD2|TRBV7-9|TRBJ2-1
CASSPLGGLAAYNEQFF
>TRBD2|TRBV5-1|TRBJ2-3
CASSLTPAGGEDTQYF
>-|TRBV7-2|TRBJ2-2
CASSLGTGELFF
>-|TRBV2|TRBJ1-4
CASVEGGSNEKLFF
>TRBD2|TRBV7-2|TRBJ2-2
CASKTSWDTGELFF
>TRBD1|TRBV6-2/TRBV6-3|TRBJ2-3
CASSYGTGTDTQYF
>-|TRBV20-1|TRBJ2-7
CSTVRGVYEQYF